One and the same sample provided the 31 T cell receptor beta chains below, sequenced in a study of T-cell memory formation after mild COVID-19. MiXCR, applied by TCRdb to the 5' RACE reads, yields one record per CDR3 protein. Of approximately 570,000 distinct CDR3 sequences listed, about 20% are singletons. Input material: PBMCs or a T cell subset sorted from them (not recorded which). Every receptor here comes from an adult woman who had mild COVID-19 (a few samples of this study predate the infection). Cell type and time point are not known.

The rearrangement uses TRBV5-1 and TRBJ1-1, with 9 nucleotides matching TRBD1. The V gene's germline CDR1 is SGHRS and CDR2 YFSETQ. The V segment lost 3 bases and the J segment 4 bases; nucleotides outside the gene matches: 7. The CDR3 is 15 amino acids. CDR3 nucleotide sequence: TGCGCCAGCAGCTCCGGGACAGGGTCCATCACTGAAGCTTTCTTT. As protein: CASSSGTGSITEAFF.

V is TRBV5-1 and J is TRBJ2-7; 9 bases are shared with TRBD2. There are 14 residues in the CDR3. Germline V gives CDR1 SGHRS, CDR2 YFSETQ. Losses at the gene ends were 4 bases for V and 5 bases for J; bases not matched to a gene: 7. The CDR3 bases are TGCGCCAGCAGCGCAGCGGGAGGTGTCAACGAGCAGTACTTC. It specifies CASSAAGGVNEQYF.

This clonotype was found a few times. V is TRBV5-1 and J is TRBJ2-1; 7 bases map to TRBD1. V lost 2 bases to trimming and J lost 4 bases; unmatched junction nucleotides: 3. Germline V gives CDR1 SGHRS, CDR2 YFSETQ. The CDR3 loop spans 14 amino acids. CDR3 region: CASSFPGGYNEQFF. The CDR3 DNA follows: TGCGCCAGCAGCTTTCCAGGGGGATACAATGAGCAGTTCTTC.

The chain combines TRBV10-3 with TRBJ2-1; D is unresolved. CDR1 and CDR2 (germline): ENHRY, SYGVKD. CDR3 length: 13 amino acids. V gave up 4 bases and J gave up 0 bases, with 4 bases separating them. CDR3 protein: CAISVNSYNEQFF. The DNA of the CDR3 is TGTGCCATCAGTGTGAACTCCTACAATGAGCAGTTCTTC.

The chain is built from TRBV6-6 and TRBJ1-1, with 11 bases matching TRBD1. J was trimmed by 5 bases and V by 8 bases; bases with no gene match: 10. The CDR3 extends over 15 amino acids. Germline V gives CDR1 MNHNY, CDR2 SVGAGI (reference sequence). CDR3 DNA: TGTGCCAGCTGGGTCACGGACAGGGGGCTTACTGAAGCTTTCTTT. Its protein is CASWVTDRGLTEAFF.

This clonotype appeared a few times. The genes are TRBV9 and TRBJ2-5; 7 bases match TRBD1. V shed 7 bases and J 7 bases; nucleotides not matched to a gene: 10. The germline CDR1 and CDR2 sequences are SGDLS and YYNGEE. This CDR3 region has 13 residues. Here the CDR3 reads CASGSQGTGTQYF. The CDR3 DNA reads as TGTGCCAGCGGCTCACAGGGGACGGGGACCCAGTACTTC.

The chain links TRBV12-3 or TRBV12-4 to TRBJ1-1; maybe TRBD1 (5 bases). With 6 bases removed from V and 10 bases from J, the gap between germline ends came to 21 bases. The CDR3 sequence is 14 residues long. CDR3 residues: CASSRGTSQGVAFF. The DNA of the CDR3 is TGTGCCAGCAGCCGCGGGACTTCCCAAGGGGTAGCTTTCTTT.

This clonotype was detected only a few times. The V gene is TRBV4-2, the J gene TRBJ2-7, with D unclear. Germline V gives CDR1 LGHNA, CDR2 YNFKEQ. Trimming pared 6 bases from V and 7 bases from J, leaving 16 bases between. This CDR3 contains 13 residues. The CDR3 spells CASSKDGWREQYF. The CDR3 bases are TGTGCCAGCAGTAAGGATGGTTGGCGGGAGCAGTACTTC.

This rearrangement joins TRBV12-3 or TRBV12-4 to TRBJ2-3; D is ambiguous. The CDR3 is made up of 15 amino acids. With 5 bases removed from V and 0 bases from J, the gap between germline ends came to 12 bases. The CDR3 DNA reads as TGTGCCAGCAGTCCTTTCATCTCTAGCACAGATACGCAGTATTTT. The encoded protein is CASSPFISSTDTQYF.

The rearrangement links TRBV5-1 to TRBJ2-7, with D possibly TRBD2 on 6 matching bases. Trimming left V 6 bases short and J 6 bases short, with 19 bases between. Germline V gene data show CDR1 as SGHRS and CDR2 as YFSETQ. The CDR3 contains 14 residues. The CDR3 loop reads CASTRTGEGREQYF. The CDR3 bases are TGCGCCAGCACCAGGACGGGGGAAGGTCGCGAGCAGTACTTC.

A remark on this clonotype: One base away lies a much larger clone, so this may be a sequencing read error. V gene TRBV11-2 combines with J gene TRBJ2-2; D gene uncertain. Germline V lookup: CDR1 SGHAT, CDR2 FQNNGV. The CDR3 is made up of 12 amino acids. V lost 2 bases and J lost 6, with 4 bases in between. The CDR3 sequence: CASSLMAGELFF. In DNA form, the CDR3 reads TGTGCCAGCAGCTTAATGGCCGGGGAGCTGTTTTTT.

This clonotype was seen more than once but under ten times. V usage is TRBV6-2 or TRBV6-3 and J usage is TRBJ1-5; a possible D gene is TRBD1 (5 bases). CDR3 length: 15 amino acids. The germline V gene has CDR1 MNHEY and CDR2 SVGEGT. Trimming removed 2 bases at V and 2 bases at J, with 10 bases between. CDR3: CASSYRGSGNQPQHF. CDR3 bases: TGTGCCAGCAGTTACCGGGGGAGTGGCAATCAGCCCCAGCATTTT.

This clonotype was seen only a few times. This sequence joins TRBV5-1 and TRBJ2-3; D uncertain. Trimming left V 5 bases short and J 6 bases short, with 13 bases between. Germline V lookup: CDR1 SGHRS, CDR2 YFSETQ. The CDR3 is 13 amino acids. This CDR3 is CASRSDPPDTQYF. The CDR3 nucleotides are TGCGCCAGCAGAAGCGATCCCCCGGATACGCAGTATTTT.

This clonotype was detected a few times. The chain couples TRBV6-6 to TRBJ2-1; 10 bases agree with TRBD1. Germline V gives CDR1 MNHNY, CDR2 SVGAGI (reference sequence). The V and J ends lost 2 bases and 3 bases, in that order; junction bases with no gene match: 1. This CDR3 has 15 residues. This CDR3 is CASSYRDRGYNEQFF. The CDR3 bases are TGTGCCAGCAGTTACCGGGACAGGGGCTACAATGAGCAGTTCTTC.

The table lists this clonotype with a few counts. This sequence joins TRBV7-9 and TRBJ2-1, with 10 bases that match TRBD2. The CDR3 is 17 amino acids. The germline V gene has CDR1 SEHNR and CDR2 FQNEAQ (reference sequence). V lost 0 bases, J lost 3 bases, and 5 bases stayed unmatched. The CDR3 region is CASSLAGGTSDYNEQFF. The CDR3 nucleotides read TGTGCCAGCAGCTTAGCAGGCGGGACTAGCGACTACAATGAGCAGTTCTTC.

The genes are TRBV6-4 and TRBJ2-5; 11 bases map to TRBD2. The J segment lost 2 bases and the V segment lost 9 bases, leaving 5 bases of the junction unmatched. This CDR3 has 14 residues. The germline gives CDR1 MRHNA, CDR2 SNTAGT. CDR3 amino acids: CARRLAGLQETQYF. CDR3 nucleotide sequence: TGTGCCAGAAGACTAGCGGGATTACAAGAGACCCAGTACTTC.

J is TRBJ1-1 and V is TRBV25-1; D is undetermined. Trimming removed 3 bases from V and 0 bases from J, with 14 bases in between. The CDR3 is 16 residues long. The germline gives CDR1 MGHDK, CDR2 SYGVNS. The CDR3 protein is CASSEAGRKMNTEAFF. As DNA, the CDR3 is TGTGCCAGCAGTGAGGCCGGACGGAAAATGAACACTGAAGCTTTCTTT.

This clonotype was recorded many times. CDR3 nucleotide sequence: TGTGCCAGCAGCCAGGTGCCGACAGATACGCAGTATTTT. Translation: CASSQVPTDTQYF. The rearrangement joins TRBV5-4 to TRBJ2-3; no clear D gene. CDR1 is SGHNT, CDR2 YYREEE, per germline (reference sequence). The CDR3 length is 13 residues. Between the trimmed V and J ends, which lost 4 bases and 3 bases, there was a span of 9 bases.

The chain carries TRBV7-3 and TRBJ2-7, with 13 positions matching TRBD2. CDR1 is SGHTA and CDR2 is FQGTGA in the germline V gene. CDR3 length equals 16 residues. With V trimmed by 2 bases and J by 8 bases, 9 bases remained unmatched. The DNA for the CDR3 is TGTGCCAGCAGCTTAGCCCGCGGACTAGCGGGAGAGAAGCAGTACTTC. Translating gives CASSLARGLAGEKQYF.

CDR3 in amino acids: CASSLASYTDTQYF. Written as DNA, the CDR3 is TGTGCCAGCAGCTTAGCCAGCTACACAGATACGCAGTATTTT. This chain links TRBV7-2 with TRBJ2-3; no clear D. Germline V gene data show CDR1 as SGHTA and CDR2 as FQGNSA. Trimming took 0 bases from V and 2 from J, leaving 6 bases between them. This CDR3 has 14 amino acids.

V is TRBV27 and J is TRBJ2-5; unclear D gene. This CDR3 contains 16 residues. With 1 base removed from V and 2 bases from J, the gap between germline ends came to 14 bases. Per germline, CDR1 MNHEY and CDR2 SMNVEV (reference sequence). The CDR3 coding sequence is TGTGCCAGCAGTTTATTCGGTGGGGTTTTGCAAGAGACCCAGTACTTC. This translates into CASSLFGGVLQETQYF.

The rearrangement joins TRBV7-9 to TRBJ2-3, with a tentative D call TRBD1 (5 bases). Germline V CDR1 and CDR2: SEHNR, FQNEAQ (reference sequence). V gave up 3 bases and J gave up 2 bases, with 15 bases separating them. This CDR3 comprises 16 residues. CDR3 loop: CASSLMQGWDTDTQYF. The CDR3 nucleotides are TGTGCCAGCAGCTTGATGCAGGGTTGGGACACAGATACGCAGTATTTT.

This sequence joins TRBV18 and TRBJ2-2; unclear D gene. CDR1 and CDR2 (germline): KGHSH, LQKENI. The CDR3 sequence is 14 residues long. Trimming stripped 2 bases from V and 5 bases from J, with 9 bases between. This CDR3 reads CASSPSTGTGELFF. The CDR3 DNA reads as TGTGCCAGCTCACCAAGTACTGGAACCGGGGAGCTGTTTTTT.

The rearrangement uses TRBV3-1 and TRBJ2-7; 9 bases map to TRBD2. Trimming cost V 3 bases and J 2 bases; bases outside gene matches: 2. The germline gives CDR1 LGHDT, CDR2 YNNKEL (reference sequence). This CDR3 is 14 amino acids long. This CDR3 reads CASSHGGGAYEQYF. The CDR3 nucleotides read TGTGCCAGCAGCCACGGCGGGGGGGCCTACGAGCAGTACTTC.

The chain joins TRBV20-1 to TRBJ1-6; 9 bases line up with TRBD1. Germline CDR1 and CDR2: DFQATT and SNEGSKA (reference sequence). V shed 3 bases, J shed 7 bases, and the junction held 7 bases outside the gene matches. The CDR3 has 15 residues. The CDR3 spells CSASYTGGLNSPLHF. CDR3 nucleotide sequence: TGCAGTGCTAGTTATACAGGGGGCCTAAATTCACCCCTCCACTTT.

V is TRBV24-1 and J is TRBJ2-1; D remains ambiguous. The CDR3 is 13 residues long. Per the germline V gene, CDR1 is KGHDR and CDR2 is SFDVKD. V lost 5 bases to trimming and J lost 13 bases, with 17 bases between them. The CDR3 is CATSVPGRSDQFF. The DNA of the CDR3 is TGTGCCACCAGTGTACCCGGCCGGTCGGATCAGTTCTTC.

The V and J genes are TRBV4-1 and TRBJ2-1; unclear D gene. V was trimmed by 0 bases and J by 5 bases, leaving 8 bases between them. This CDR3 is built from 14 residues. The germline CDR1 and CDR2 sequences are MGHRA and YSYEKL. The CDR3 DNA follows: TGCGCCAGCAGCCAAGATGGGCAGGACAATGAGCAGTTCTTC. It is translated as CASSQDGQDNEQFF.

This rearrangement joins TRBV18 to TRBJ1-5; 11 bases map to TRBD1. Germline CDR1 is KGHSH and CDR2 is LQKENI. The V segment lost 6 bases and the J segment 2 bases; nucleotides outside the gene matches: 3. The CDR3 runs 15 residues. The CDR3 region is CASSVDRGRNQPQHF. The CDR3 nucleotides read TGTGCCAGCTCCGTGGACAGGGGGCGCAATCAGCCCCAGCATTTT.

The sample holds a few counts of this clonotype. The chain couples TRBV11-2 to TRBJ2-5; 9 nucleotides agree with TRBD2. V lost 2 bases and J lost 5; bases outside the gene matches: 15. The CDR3 totals 18 residues. The germline V gene encodes CDR1 SGHAT and CDR2 FQNNGV. The CDR3 DNA reads as TGTGCCAGCAGCTTAACGACTGGTAGCGGGAGAGGCGCGGAGACCCAGTACTTC. It yields the protein CASSLTTGSGRGAETQYF.

In its sample, this clonotype was seen a few times. The chain is built from TRBV20-1 and TRBJ2-7; 7 bases map to TRBD1. Germline lookup yields CDR1 DFQATT and CDR2 SNEGSKA (reference sequence). CDR3 length equals 13 residues. The CDR3 reads CTPTRQGQSEQYF. The CDR3 region has the DNA TGCACCCCCACGAGACAGGGCCAATCCGAGCAGTACTTC.

This clonotype was counted between two and nine times. CDR3 region: CASSARLDSSSTDTQYF. The CDR3 coding sequence is TGTGCCAGCAGCGCCCGACTAGACAGCTCTAGCACAGATACGCAGTATTTT. The chain couples TRBV9 to TRBJ2-3, with TRBD2 as a possible D gene (6 bases). Trimming took 3 bases from V and 0 from J, leaving 17 bases between them. The CDR3 totals 17 residues. Germline values: CDR1 SGDLS, CDR2 YYNGEE. Drawing the rest from reference TRBV9 and TRBJ2-3, the complete variable domain is DSGVTQTPKHLITATGQRVTLRCSPRSGDLSVYWYQQSLDQGLQFLIQYYNGEERAKGNILERFSAQQFPDLHSELNLSSLELGDSALYFCASSARLDSSSTDTQYFGPGTRLTVL.